The next 9 T cell receptor beta chains were all read from a single sample in a study of shared clonotypes between healthy human individuals. The method was immunoSEQ multiplex PCR; TCRdb's version includes in-frame clones alone and lacks a portion of them. Of approximately 2,000,000 clones listed, 85% to 95% are singletons. The sample comprised naive CD4+ T cells from PBMCs. Subset noted: CD45RA+ positively selected. The receptors were sampled from a man younger than 35 in good health. Some clones in this sample may be carry-over from other donors' samples.

The CDR3 here is CASRPASSGSYEQYF. In DNA, the CDR3 is TGCGCCAGCAGGCCCGCCTCTAGCGGGAGTTACGAGCAGTACTTC. V and J are TRBV5-1 and TRBJ2-7; 10 positions agree with TRBD2. This CDR3 contains 15 residues. With V trimmed by 5 bases and J by 4 bases, 9 bases remained unmatched. Germline loops: CDR1 SGHRS, CDR2 YFSETQ.

This clone has a handful of counts. The chain couples TRBV28 to TRBJ1-5; 11 nucleotides agree with TRBD1. Germline-derived CDR1 and CDR2 are MDHEN and SYDVKM. The CDR3 runs 15 residues. The ends lost 6 bases at V and 6 bases at J; junction bases unmatched: 7. In DNA form, the CDR3 reads TGTGCCAGCAGCACGGACAGGGGGCAAAGTCAGCCCCAGCATTTT. Translated, it gives CASSTDRGQSQPQHF.

The genes are TRBV7-8 and TRBJ2-7, with TRBD1 as a possible D gene (6 bases). Trimming took 2 bases from V and 4 from J, leaving 15 bases between them. This CDR3 region has 15 residues. CDR1 and CDR2 from the germline V gene are SGHVS and FQNEAQ. CDR3 sequence (DNA): TGTGCCAGCAGCTTAAGGTCAGGGGCGGTTTACGAGCAGTACTTC. Its translation is CASSLRSGAVYEQYF.

Note on this clone: Other DNA sequences in this specimen translate into the identical CDR3. V gene TRBV5-1 combines with J gene TRBJ2-5, with D hard to call. CDR1 is SGHRS and CDR2 is YFSETQ in the germline V gene. The CDR3 extends over 13 amino acids. V lost 7 bases and J 5 bases, leaving 15 bases between the germline ends. This CDR3 reads CASSPAPQETQYF. The CDR3 DNA reads as TGCGCCAGCTCCCCGGCCCCCCAGGAGACCCAGTACTTC.

The chain joins TRBV5-4 to TRBJ2-5, with D tentatively TRBD2 (6 bases). Germline V gives CDR1 SGHNT, CDR2 YYREEE (reference sequence). CDR3 size: 15 residues. With 4 bases removed from V and 4 bases from J, the gap between germline ends came to 17 bases. CDR3 nucleotides: TGTGCCAGCAGCCCCCCGGGAGCGGAACGAGAGACCCAGTACTTC. Its protein is CASSPPGAERETQYF.

The chain links TRBV7-8 to TRBJ2-2; 7 bases match TRBD1. This CDR3 has 17 residues. Germline V gives CDR1 SGHVS, CDR2 FQNEAQ. V trimming: 0 bases; J trimming: 4 bases; junction bases outside the gene matches: 8. CDR3 coding DNA: TGTGCCAGCAGCTTAGCGTTAGGCAGGGGGAGCACCGGGGAGCTGTTTTTT. It codes for CASSLALGRGSTGELFF.

The chain is built from TRBV5-6 and TRBJ2-7; weak D call: TRBD1 (5 bases). Per germline, CDR1 SGHDT and CDR2 YYEEEE. V lost 2 bases and J lost 2, with 11 bases in between. The CDR3 length is 14 residues. The CDR3, as DNA: TGTGCCAGCAGCTTTGACAGAATAGCCTACGAGCAGTACTTC. It is translated as CASSFDRIAYEQYF.

The chain combines TRBV10-3 with TRBJ1-2; D call uncertain. V gave up 0 bases and J gave up 9 bases, with 11 bases separating them. This CDR3 is 13 amino acids long. Germline assignment: CDR1 ENHRY and CDR2 SYGVKD. The CDR3 bases are TGTGCCATCAGTGAGTCGTCCCCTCAGAGCTACACCTTC. This codes for CAISESSPQSYTF.

This clone has only one observation. The chain carries TRBV5-8 and TRBJ1-5; D gene ambiguous. Germline V gene data show CDR1 as SGHTS and CDR2 as YDEGEE. The CDR3 covers 13 residues. The ends were cut back, 0 bases at V and 1 base at J, with 2 bases in the middle. The CDR3 bases are TGTGCCAGCAGCTTGGCAAGCAATCAGCCCCAGCATTTT. The encoded protein is CASSLASNQPQHF.